This T cell receptor beta chain appears in the sequencing data of a study of blood T cell repertoires in COVID-19. The protocol was immunoSEQ multiplex PCR, while the TCRdb copy is restricted to in-frame clones and leaves out a portion. The sample has roughly 100,000 clones; about 90% are singletons. The germline V gene has CDR1 MNHEY and CDR2 SMNVEV (reference sequence). Trimming shortened V by 4 bases and J by 8 bases, and 11 bases separated the two germline ends. There are 12 residues in the CDR3. The chain combines TRBV27 with TRBJ1-2, with D perhaps matching TRBD1 (5 bases). This sequence originates from a woman aged 45-65 years with COVID-19, enrolled during active disease. Input material: peripheral blood. This CDR3 is CASSSQGRGYTF. The DNA for the CDR3 is TGTGCCAGCAGTTCCCAGGGAAGAGGCTACACCTTC.